Below are 31 T cell receptor beta chains sequenced from a single sample in a study of blood T cell repertoires in COVID-19. Here immunoSEQ multiplex PCR was the method, and the copy in TCRdb shows in-frame clones only, minus some. The data show roughly 230,000 clones, more than 65% seen once. The sample was peripheral blood. These receptors all come from a man in his fifties or sixties with active or convalescent COVID-19.

This clone appeared a single time. The chain couples TRBV27 to TRBJ1-6; 9 bases agree with TRBD1. This CDR3 has 19 residues. Germline V gene data show CDR1 as MNHEY and CDR2 as SMNVEV (reference sequence). J lost 7 bases, V lost 4 bases, and 17 bases had no gene match. The chain's CDR3 is CASSSPGQGIRVANSPLHF. For the CDR3, the DNA is TGTGCCAGCAGTTCGCCGGGACAGGGTATTAGGGTAGCCAATTCACCCCTCCACTTT.

The J gene is TRBJ1-1, the V gene TRBV27; D remains ambiguous. Trimming took 3 bases from V and 4 from J, leaving 6 bases between them. The CDR3 loop spans 12 amino acids. The germline V gene has CDR1 MNHEY and CDR2 SMNVEV (reference sequence). The CDR3 sequence: CASSFLGTEAFF. The CDR3 nucleotides are TGTGCCAGCAGTTTTCTCGGCACTGAAGCTTTCTTT.

The J gene is TRBJ2-7, the V gene TRBV27; perhaps TRBD2 as D (6 bases). Between the trimmed V and J ends, which lost 10 bases and 4 bases, there was a span of 20 bases. The CDR3 sequence is 14 residues long. Germline V gene sequence: CDR1 MNHEY, CDR2 SMNVEV (reference sequence). The CDR3 sequence is CATKSEGLVYEQYF. CDR3 nucleotides: TGTGCCACCAAGTCGGAGGGCTTAGTTTACGAGCAGTACTTC.

This clone was observed once. The chain has TRBV7-8 and TRBJ1-4, with 11 bases identical to TRBD1. Per germline, CDR1 SGHVS and CDR2 FQNEAQ. The CDR3 consists of 14 residues. V dropped 6 bases and J dropped 8; count of bases not matched to a gene: 5. The CDR3 sequence: CASRGTGGGEKLFF. DNA for the CDR3: TGTGCCAGCAGAGGGACAGGGGGTGGGGAAAAACTGTTTTTT.

V is TRBV9 and J is TRBJ1-2; 7 nucleotides line up with TRBD1. The germline CDR1 and CDR2 sequences are SGDLS and YYNGEE. CDR3 length equals 16 residues. V was clipped by 2 bases and J by 2 bases; unmatched bases: 9. The CDR3 here is CASSVFDRVGNYGYTF. The CDR3 DNA sequence: TGTGCCAGCAGCGTTTTCGACAGGGTCGGAAACTATGGCTACACCTTC.

In this sample, this clone turned up a few times. This chain connects TRBV19 to TRBJ1-3; D is undetermined. CDR3 length equals 15 residues. Germline values: CDR1 LNHDA, CDR2 SQIVND (reference sequence). The V end lost 1 base, the J end lost 4 bases, and 11 bases lay between the germline ends. CDR3 DNA: TGTGCCAGTAGTATAGGCCCGGTCTCAGGAAACACCATATATTTT. It yields the protein CASSIGPVSGNTIYF. The full variable domain, completed using reference TRBV19 and TRBJ1-3, is DGGITQSPKYLFRKEGQNVTLSCEQNLNHDAMYWYRQDPGQGLRLIYYSQIVNDFQKGDIAEGYSVSREKKESFPLTVTSAQKNPTAFYLCASSIGPVSGNTIYFGEGSWLTVV.

The chain employs TRBV12-5 and TRBJ2-1, with D unclear. Trimming pared 5 bases from V and 9 bases from J, leaving 8 bases between. There are 11 residues in the CDR3. Looked up from germline, CDR1 is LGHNT and CDR2 is FRNRAP. The CDR3 reads CASGLGGEQFF. CDR3 nucleotide sequence: TGTGCTAGTGGTCTCGGTGGTGAGCAGTTCTTC.

The chain links TRBV2 to TRBJ2-1; 7 nucleotides align to TRBD2. Germline CDR1 and CDR2: SNHLY and FYNNEI. J lost 12 bases, V lost 0 bases, and 11 bases had no gene match. The CDR3 is made up of 15 amino acids. As DNA, the CDR3 is TGTGCCAGCAGTGAAGCGCTCACGGGGGGTACTGGGCAGTTCTTC. Protein product: CASSEALTGGTGQFF. The full variable domain, with the rest looked up from reference TRBV2 and TRBJ2-1, is EPEVTQTPSHQVTQMGQEVILRCVPISNHLYFYWYRQILGQKVEFLVSFYNNEISEKSEIFDDQFSVERPDGSNFTLKIRSTKLEDSAMYFCASSEALTGGTGQFFGPGTRLTVL.

J is TRBJ1-4 and V is TRBV9, with D possibly being TRBD1 (5 bases). This CDR3 is 14 amino acids long. Germline V CDR1 and CDR2: SGDLS, YYNGEE. The germline V and J ends were trimmed by 4 bases and 4 bases, with 11 bases remaining between them. The CDR3 bases are TGTGCCAGCAGCCCTACAGGAATTAATGAAAAACTGTTTTTT. Its translation is CASSPTGINEKLFF.

This chain uses TRBV3-1 (or the pseudogene TRBV3-2) with TRBJ1-1; D is uncertain. Trimming pared 5 bases from V and 2 bases from J, leaving 9 bases between. This CDR3 has 13 residues. Germline assignment: CDR1 LGHDT and CDR2 YNNKEL (reference sequence). Written as DNA, the CDR3 is TGTGCCAGCAGCTCCTCTCTCAACACTGAAGCTTTCTTT. This encodes CASSSSLNTEAFF.

The rearrangement uses TRBV5-1 and TRBJ2-3, with 9 bases identical to TRBD2. Germline-derived CDR1 and CDR2 are SGHRS and YFSETQ. The V and J ends lost 6 bases and 1 base, in that order; junction bases with no gene match: 12. The CDR3 is 17 residues long. CDR3 coding DNA: TGCGCCAGCACCAATCCTATAGCGGGGGCCGGCACAGATACGCAGTATTTT. It is translated as CASTNPIAGAGTDTQYF.

The chain uses TRBV12-3 or TRBV12-4 and TRBJ1-2; TRBD1 matches at 7 bases. The CDR3 consists of 13 residues. V lost 5 bases to trimming and J lost 7 bases; unmatched junction nucleotides: 7. CDR3 DNA sequence: TGTGCCAGCAGTCCGACAGGGCCCGGTGGCTACACCTTC. Its protein product is CASSPTGPGGYTF.

This chain joins TRBV5-4 and TRBJ2-5; no clear D gene. Between the trimmed V and J ends, which lost 6 bases and 2 bases, there was a span of 17 bases. The CDR3 loop spans 15 amino acids. The V gene's germline CDR1 is SGHNT and CDR2 YYREEE (reference sequence). CDR3 protein: CASTTRVTAQETQYF. The CDR3 DNA follows: TGTGCCAGCACAACCCGGGTGACGGCTCAAGAGACCCAGTACTTC.

This clone was observed a handful of times. The chain uses TRBV5-1 and TRBJ1-4, with D hard to call. In germline, CDR1 is SGHRS, CDR2 YFSETQ. This CDR3 has 18 residues. Trimming stripped 1 base from V and 8 bases from J, with 24 bases between. CDR3 residues: CASSLSPPGGGIMEKLFF. The CDR3 DNA follows: TGCGCCAGCAGCTTGTCGCCCCCGGGTGGCGGTATAATGGAAAAACTGTTTTTT. Complete variable domain (other parts from reference TRBV5-1 and TRBJ1-4): KAGVTQTPRYLIKTRGQQVTLSCSPISGHRSVSWYQQTPGQGLQFLFEYFSETQRNKGNFPGRFSGRQFSNSRSEMNVSTLELGDSALYLCASSLSPPGGGIMEKLFFGSGTQLSVL.

The chain combines TRBV6-8 with TRBJ1-5; TRBD1 might be the D (6 bases). Germline CDR1 is MNHGY and CDR2 is SAAAGT. This CDR3 has 17 residues. V dropped 2 bases and J dropped 3 bases, with 17 bases sitting between them. The DNA for the CDR3 is TGTGCCAGCAGTTACCCCAAAGGGGGGGAGAACAATCAGCCCCAGCATTTT. It translates to CASSYPKGGENNQPQHF.

V usage is TRBV6-2 or TRBV6-3 and J usage is TRBJ2-2, with 7 bases fitting TRBD1. Germline loops: CDR1 MNHEY, CDR2 SVGEGT. V was clipped by 6 bases and J by 0 bases; unmatched bases: 7. There are 16 residues in the CDR3. The CDR3, as DNA: TGTGCCAGCAGCCCCTCGGGGACAGCGAACACCGGGGAGCTGTTTTTT. This gives the protein CASSPSGTANTGELFF.

The CDR3 DNA reads as TGTGCCAGCAGCTTGGTGCAGGGGGCTTCTGGCTACACCTTC. It specifies CASSLVQGASGYTF. This chain uses TRBV5-4 with TRBJ1-2, with 8 bases that match TRBD1. CDR1 and CDR2 from the germline V gene are SGHNT and YYREEE (reference sequence). The CDR3 is 14 residues long. Germline trimming cut 0 bases from V and 7 bases from J; bases unmatched to any gene: 5.

This chain uses TRBV19 with TRBJ1-2; 9 positions match TRBD1. With V trimmed by 7 bases and J by 4 bases, 1 base remained unmatched. Per the germline V gene, CDR1 is LNHDA and CDR2 is SQIVND (reference sequence). The CDR3 loop spans 12 amino acids. The CDR3 sequence is CASTDRGYGYTF. CDR3 sequence (DNA): TGTGCCAGTACGGACAGGGGCTATGGCTACACCTTC. Together with reference TRBV19 and TRBJ1-2, the CDR3 gives the full variable domain: DGGITQSPKYLFRKEGQNVTLSCEQNLNHDAMYWYRQDPGQGLRLIYYSQIVNDFQKGDIAEGYSVSREKKESFPLTVTSAQKNPTAFYLCASTDRGYGYTFGSGTRLTVV.

This chain joins TRBV10-3 and TRBJ1-2; no reliable D call. The CDR3 extends over 13 amino acids. Trimming took off 3 bases at V and 4 bases at J, with 9 bases between the two ends. Germline CDR1 is ENHRY and CDR2 is SYGVKD. The CDR3 loop is CAISDPRSYGYTF. The CDR3, as DNA: TGTGCCATCAGTGACCCCCGGTCCTATGGCTACACCTTC.

The J gene is TRBJ1-4, the V gene TRBV28; D call uncertain. CDR3 length: 13 amino acids. Germline values: CDR1 MDHEN, CDR2 SYDVKM. Trimming removed 8 bases at V and 2 bases at J, with 9 bases between. The CDR3 region is CASEGGTNEKLFF. The CDR3 nucleotides read TGTGCCAGCGAGGGAGGGACTAATGAAAAACTGTTTTTT.

This chain links TRBV24-1 with TRBJ1-6; D ambiguous. Germline loops: CDR1 KGHDR, CDR2 SFDVKD. The V gene lost 5 bases and the J gene lost 0 bases, with 13 bases spanning the gap. The CDR3 sequence is 17 residues long. As DNA, the CDR3 is TGTGCCACCAGTGTCCTCGAGTTGAGCTCCTATAATTCACCCCTCCACTTT. Its translation: CATSVLELSSYNSPLHF.

The CDR3 here is CASSPGGSSTDTQYF. The CDR3 bases are TGTGCCAGCAGTCCCGGAGGTTCAAGCACAGATACGCAGTATTTT. The genes are TRBV7-2 and TRBJ2-3, with D perhaps matching TRBD2 (5 bases). Deletions cut 6 bases from V and 0 bases from J, with 13 bases between. Germline V gene lookup returns CDR1 SGHTA and CDR2 FQGNSA. The CDR3 consists of 15 residues.

V gene TRBV19 combines with J gene TRBJ1-5, with 7 bases that match TRBD1. This CDR3 spans 15 amino acids. CDR1 and CDR2 (germline): LNHDA, SQIVND (reference sequence). V shed 3 bases and J 3 bases; nucleotides not matched to a gene: 5. Here the CDR3 reads CASSIRGTANQPQHF. For the CDR3, the DNA is TGTGCCAGTAGTATTCGAGGGACAGCCAATCAGCCCCAGCATTTT.

The chain carries TRBV15 and TRBJ1-4; 10 nucleotides line up with TRBD1. Germline V gene sequence: CDR1 LNHNV, CDR2 YYDKDF (reference sequence). The CDR3 runs to 15 residues. V was clipped by 5 bases and J by 8 bases; unmatched bases: 8. The CDR3 nucleotides read TGTGCCACCAGCCTGACTGGGACAGGGGTCGAAAAACTGTTTTTT. As protein: CATSLTGTGVEKLFF.

The genes are TRBV4-3 and TRBJ1-5; weak D call: TRBD1 (5 bases). The CDR3 contains 13 residues. V dropped 1 base and J dropped 7 bases, with 8 bases sitting between them. CDR1 and CDR2 from the germline V gene are LGHNA and YSLEER. The CDR3: CASSQAAGQPQHF. As DNA, the CDR3 is TGCGCCAGCAGCCAAGCTGCAGGGCAGCCCCAGCATTTT.

This rearrangement joins TRBV10-2 to TRBJ2-2; 9 nucleotides agree with TRBD1. The CDR3 extends over 14 amino acids. After removal of 6 bases from V and 3 bases from J, the junction contained 2 bases not matched to a gene. Germline lookup yields CDR1 WSHSY and CDR2 SAAADI. This CDR3 reads CASSGTGYTGELFF. CDR3 sequence (DNA): TGCGCCAGCAGCGGGACAGGGTACACCGGGGAGCTGTTTTTT.

The chain couples TRBV15 to TRBJ1-6, with D perhaps TRBD1 (6 bases). Germline V gene sequence: CDR1 LNHNV, CDR2 YYDKDF (reference sequence). The CDR3 spans 14 residues. V shed 1 base and J shed 8 bases, with 9 bases lying between them. The CDR3 DNA reads as TGTGCCACCAGCAGAGGGCCAGGGGATTCACCCCTCCACTTT. Its protein is CATSRGPGDSPLHF.

This clone came up once. The chain is built from TRBV19 and TRBJ1-5; D possibly corresponds to TRBD1 (6 bases). Germline-derived CDR1 and CDR2 are LNHDA and SQIVND (reference sequence). V lost 5 bases, J lost 2 bases, and 7 bases lay in between. The CDR3 extends over 13 amino acids. Written as DNA, the CDR3 is TGTGCCAGTAGTGGGACACGCAATCAGCCCCAGCATTTT. This encodes CASSGTRNQPQHF.

V and J are TRBV6-1 and TRBJ1-2; no definite D call. Trimming removed 1 base from V and 9 bases from J, with 12 bases in between. CDR1 and CDR2 (germline): MNHNS, SASEGT. The CDR3 is made up of 13 amino acids. In DNA form, the CDR3 reads TGTGCCAGCAGTGAAGGCGATAACAGACGCTACACCTTC. This encodes CASSEGDNRRYTF.

The rearrangement uses TRBV19 and TRBJ1-6; TRBD1 might be the D (6 bases). This CDR3 region has 16 residues. Germline CDR1 LNHDA, CDR2 SQIVND (reference sequence). V shed 7 bases and J shed 0 bases, with 13 bases lying between them. CDR3 sequence: CASTRDILSYNSPLHF. The DNA for the CDR3 is TGTGCCAGTACAAGGGACATTCTCTCCTATAATTCACCCCTCCACTTT.

The V and J genes are TRBV5-6 and TRBJ2-2; maybe TRBD2 (5 bases). V was clipped by 2 bases and J by 6 bases, with 8 bases between them. CDR3 length: 13 residues. Germline V CDR1 and CDR2: SGHDT, YYEEEE. As DNA, the CDR3 is TGTGCCAGCAGCTTCCTAGCCCCCGGGGAGCTGTTTTTT. It encodes CASSFLAPGELFF.